This record covers a single TCR beta chain. Its antigen is currently unknown. For the second PCR, which ran for roughly 7 to 11 cycles, a sample-barcoded 5' primer and a J-beta primer mix were used. TCRdb re-analysed the 5' RACE reads in MiXCR, keeping a single row per CDR3 protein. The sample has about 1,600,000 distinct CDR3 sequences, around 42% seen once. CDR3 length equals 15 residues. Germline CDR1 reads SQVTM; CDR2 reads ANQGSEA. The data originate from a study of blood T cells in healthy people across ages. Study findings and constraints: Older individuals had lower TCR beta diversity per million T cells (the decline was roughly linear).

The source is a woman in her late teens or twenties in good health. This rearrangement joins TRBV29-1 to TRBJ2-1; TRBD2 matches at 12 bases. Near its end, the DNA agrees better with TRBJ2-7, so the J call may be wrong. The sequencing input was blood. CDR3 protein: CSAGLAGYSYNEQYF. The CDR3 DNA reads TGCAGCGCTGGACTAGCGGGATACTCCTACAATGAGCAGTACTTC.